What follows are 18 T cell receptor beta chains derived from one specimen sequenced in a study of shared clonotypes between healthy human individuals. The data were produced by immunoSEQ multiplex PCR, yet TCRdb's version contains in-frame clones alone and is incomplete. This sample has roughly 700,000 clones, with roughly 70% found just once. Sample: memory CD4+ T cells sorted from blood. Described subset: CD45RA-negative fraction. The receptors stem from a woman aged 25 to 39 in good health.

V gene TRBV11-2 combines with J gene TRBJ1-2, with 9 bases matching TRBD1. The CDR3 loop spans 14 amino acids. The ends lost 6 bases at V and 5 bases at J; junction bases unmatched: 7. Germline CDR1 reads SGHAT; CDR2 reads FQNNGV. The DNA for the CDR3 is TGTGCCAGCAGAAGGACAGGGGAGGTGTATGGCTACACCTTC. Translation gives CASRRTGEVYGYTF.

The chain has TRBV19 and TRBJ1-5; D remains unclear. The CDR3 sequence is 13 residues long. Deletions cut 4 bases from V and 3 bases from J, with 7 bases between. Germline-derived CDR1 and CDR2 are LNHDA and SQIVND (reference sequence). Here the CDR3 DNA reads TGTGCCAGTAGTAGTCAGCTCAATCAGCCCCAGCATTTT. It encodes CASSSQLNQPQHF.

The V call is TRBV4-1, the J call TRBJ1-3; D is uncertain. Germline lookup yields CDR1 MGHRA and CDR2 YSYEKL. The CDR3 sequence is 15 residues long. The germline V and J ends were trimmed by 3 bases and 4 bases, with 13 bases remaining between them. The CDR3 region is CASSHRSLAGNTIYF. The CDR3 DNA is TGCGCCAGCAGCCATCGGAGTTTAGCAGGAAACACCATATATTTT.

This chain links TRBV11-3 with TRBJ1-4; D unresolved. This CDR3 region has 14 residues. Germline V gene sequence: CDR1 SGHNT, CDR2 YENEEA. V was cut by 5 bases and J by 5 bases, with 12 bases left in between. CDR3 amino acids: CASSPRLLNEKLFF. DNA for the CDR3: TGTGCCAGCAGCCCACGGCTCTTGAATGAAAAACTGTTTTTT. The variable domain in full, completed from reference TRBV11-3 and TRBJ1-4, reads EAGVVQSPRYKIIEKKQPVAFWCNPISGHNTLYWYLQNLGQGPELLIRYENEEAVDDSQLPKDRFSAERLKGVDSTLKIQPAELGDSAVYLCASSPRLLNEKLFFGSGTQLSVL.

V gene TRBV9 combines with J gene TRBJ2-5, with TRBD2 identical over 10 bases. The V segment lost 1 base and the J segment 5 bases; nucleotides outside the gene matches: 17. The CDR3 loop spans 19 amino acids. The germline CDR1 and CDR2 sequences are SGDLS and YYNGEE. The CDR3, as DNA: TGTGCCAGCAGCGTAAGAGCGGGAGGGTACAGTCTGGGTCAGGAGACCCAGTACTTC. Translated: CASSVRAGGYSLGQETQYF.

V and J are TRBV6-1 and TRBJ1-2; TRBD1 aligns across 10 bases. Germline-derived CDR1 and CDR2 are MNHNS and SASEGT. The CDR3 sequence is 14 residues long. Trimming cost V 5 bases and J 8 bases; bases outside gene matches: 8. CDR3 in amino acids: CASSKGQGSVGYTF. In DNA, the CDR3 is TGTGCCAGCAGTAAGGGACAGGGGTCAGTCGGCTACACCTTC.

V and J are TRBV5-4 and TRBJ2-7, with D possibly TRBD2 on 5 matching bases. V was clipped by 0 bases and J by 4 bases, with 14 bases between them. The germline CDR1 and CDR2 sequences are SGHNT and YYREEE (reference sequence). CDR3 size: 15 residues. The CDR3 loop reads CASSLAGGLEYEQYF. The DNA of the CDR3 is TGTGCCAGCAGCTTGGCCGGCGGGTTAGAGTACGAGCAGTACTTC. The full variable domain, its missing parts supplied by reference TRBV5-4 and TRBJ2-7, is ETGVTQSPTHLIKTRGQQVTLRCSSQSGHNTVSWYQQALGQGPQFIFQYYREEENGRGNFPPRFSGLQFPNYSSELNVNALELDDSALYLCASSLAGGLEYEQYFGPGTRLTVT.

The CDR3 DNA follows: TGCGCCAGCAGCCCGGTTGAGAGTGCGGCGGGAAACACCATATATTTT. This translates into CASSPVESAAGNTIYF. V is TRBV5-1 and J is TRBJ1-3; no clear D. With 4 bases removed from V and 4 bases from J, the gap between germline ends came to 18 bases. CDR3 length: 16 amino acids. In germline, CDR1 is SGHRS, CDR2 YFSETQ.

This clone was seen once. V usage is TRBV5-4 and J usage is TRBJ2-7, with D tentatively TRBD2 (6 bases). Germline V CDR1 and CDR2: SGHNT, YYREEE (reference sequence). Trimming removed 4 bases at V and 0 bases at J, with 17 bases between. This CDR3 is built from 16 residues. CDR3 nucleotide sequence: TGTGCCAGCAGCAGGGGCGGGACTGGGGTCTCCTACGAGCAGTACTTC. Amino acid sequence: CASSRGGTGVSYEQYF.

The V gene is TRBV28, the J gene TRBJ1-1; tentative D call: TRBD1 (5 bases). V lost 3 bases and J 4 bases, leaving 12 bases between the germline ends. The germline CDR1 and CDR2 sequences are MDHEN and SYDVKM. The CDR3 totals 14 residues. Here the CDR3 DNA reads TGTGCCAGCAGTTTGAGGGGATCGGGCACTGAAGCTTTCTTT. It specifies CASSLRGSGTEAFF.

This clone appeared a single time. This specimen includes other DNA sequences encoding the same CDR3. This sequence joins TRBV19 and TRBJ1-1; D is unclear. Per germline, CDR1 LNHDA and CDR2 SQIVND (reference sequence). This CDR3 is built from 14 residues. V shed 1 base and J shed 0 bases, with 6 bases lying between them. CDR3 coding DNA: TGTGCCAGTAGTATAGGTCAGTTGAACACTGAAGCTTTCTTT. It is translated as CASSIGQLNTEAFF.

The chain has TRBV19 and TRBJ1-1; 7 bases are shared with TRBD1. The V gene's germline CDR1 is LNHDA and CDR2 SQIVND (reference sequence). There are 14 residues in the CDR3. Germline trimming cut 3 bases from V and 5 bases from J; bases unmatched to any gene: 6. The CDR3 region is CASSIDRVGTEAFF. The CDR3, as DNA: TGTGCCAGTAGTATCGACAGGGTCGGGACTGAAGCTTTCTTT.

The V and J genes are TRBV5-4 and TRBJ2-7; 7 nucleotides line up with TRBD1. The V gene end was trimmed by 0 bases and the J gene end by 6 bases; junction bases not matched to a gene: 6. CDR1 is SGHNT, CDR2 YYREEE, per germline (reference sequence). The CDR3 length is 14 residues. For the CDR3, the DNA is TGTGCCAGCAGCTTGGTGGCTGCAGGGGGCGAGCAGTACTTC. The encoded protein is CASSLVAAGGEQYF.

The chain is built from TRBV6-5 and TRBJ2-3; TRBD2 is a possible D gene (6 bases). Trimming removed 6 bases from V and 1 base from J, with 14 bases in between. The CDR3 has 15 amino acids. Germline-derived CDR1 and CDR2 are MNHEY and SVGAGI. The CDR3: CASSAPGARTDTQYF. CDR3 in DNA: TGTGCCAGCAGCGCCCCGGGAGCCCGCACAGATACGCAGTATTTT.

This clone was observed a single time. The chain recombines TRBV4-1 with TRBJ2-1; 12 bases match TRBD2. The CDR3 sequence is 17 residues long. Germline CDR1 MGHRA, CDR2 YSYEKL. With 1 base clipped from V and 4 bases from J, the junction kept 5 bases outside the gene matches. Here the CDR3 DNA reads TGCGCCAGCAGCCAAGCGACTAGCGGGAGTTTATACAATGAGCAGTTCTTC. Its protein is CASSQATSGSLYNEQFF.

This CDR3 is CASSVREGINSSTDTQYF. The CDR3 DNA reads as TGTGCCAGCAGTGTGCGGGAGGGTATTAATTCTAGCACAGATACGCAGTATTTT. The chain recombines TRBV25-1 with TRBJ2-3; 9 bases align to TRBD2. Looked up from germline, CDR1 is MGHDK and CDR2 is SYGVNS. The CDR3 is 18 amino acids. With V trimmed by 4 bases and J by 0 bases, 11 bases remained unmatched.

The rearrangement uses TRBV28 and TRBJ2-5; 7 nucleotides match TRBD1. V lost 5 bases and J lost 4; bases outside the gene matches: 7. Germline V lookup: CDR1 MDHEN, CDR2 SYDVKM. The CDR3 has 14 residues. The CDR3 spells CASSSGQDGETQYF. The CDR3, as DNA: TGTGCCAGCAGTAGCGGACAGGACGGAGAGACCCAGTACTTC.

This clone showed up just once. The chain combines TRBV19 with TRBJ1-1, with 8 bases that match TRBD1. The germline V gene encodes CDR1 LNHDA and CDR2 SQIVND (reference sequence). The CDR3 length is 14 residues. Trimming removed 8 bases from V and 0 bases from J; junction bases left unmatched: 5. As DNA, the CDR3 is TGTGCCAGTCTGCAGGGGGCATTGAACACTGAAGCTTTCTTT. Translated: CASLQGALNTEAFF.